What follows are 20 T cell receptor beta chains derived from one specimen sequenced in a study of cytomegalovirus exposure and HLA in healthy donors. Primers for the PCR totalled 60 Vbeta and 13 Jbeta. Libraries were prepared by immunoSEQ multiplex PCR; TCRdb keeps only in-frame clonotypes and omits some of them. The sample lists approximately 70,000 clones, 65% to 70% seen once, with less than 15% in the top ten. The sequenced sample was PBMCs. The source of these receptors is a male donor in good health and CMV-seropositive.

The rearrangement uses TRBV11-2 and TRBJ1-2, with TRBD1 matching 9 bases. J was trimmed by 8 bases and V by 5 bases; bases with no gene match: 6. Germline assignment: CDR1 SGHAT and CDR2 FQNNGV. The CDR3 length is 13 residues. CDR3 nucleotides: TGTGCCAGCAGCCCCGACAGGGGGGGAGGCTACACCTTC. Encoded protein: CASSPDRGGGYTF.

The V call is TRBV18, the J call TRBJ2-3; D might be TRBD2 (6 bases). With 1 base removed from V and 6 bases from J, the gap between germline ends came to 11 bases. The CDR3 totals 14 residues. Germline lookup yields CDR1 KGHSH and CDR2 LQKENI. The CDR3 sequence is CASSPRREMDTQYF. The CDR3 bases are TGTGCCAGCTCACCACGACGGGAGATGGATACGCAGTATTTT. Filled out from reference TRBV18 and TRBJ2-3, the complete variable domain reads NAGVMQNPRHLVRRRGQEARLRCSPMKGHSHVYWYRQLPEEGLKFMVYLQKENIIDESGMPKERFSAEFPKEGPSILRIQQVVRGDSAAYFCASSPRREMDTQYFGPGTRLTVL.

A few counts support this clone. The chain uses TRBV5-1 and TRBJ2-3; TRBD2 agrees at 12 bases. From germline, CDR1 is SGHRS and CDR2 YFSETQ. After removal of 4 bases from V and 0 bases from J, the junction contained 3 bases not matched to a gene. This CDR3 spans 16 amino acids. In DNA form, the CDR3 reads TGCGCCAGCAGCATCGGACTAGCGGGAAGCACAGATACGCAGTATTTT. Its translation: CASSIGLAGSTDTQYF.

In the case of this clone: The junction departs from germline at one end; a sequencing error may be responsible. The chain uses TRBV2 and TRBJ1-2; 8 positions agree with TRBD1. This CDR3 region has 14 residues. CDR1 and CDR2 (germline): SNHLY, FYNNEI. CDR3 in amino acids: CASTEQGEAYGYTF. The DNA of the CDR3 is TGTGCCAGCACTGAACAGGGGGAGGCCTATGGCTACACCTTC.

This clone is a singleton in its sample. V is TRBV10-1 and J is TRBJ1-6; D unclear. Germline values: CDR1 WNHNN, CDR2 SYGVQD (reference sequence). The length of the CDR3 is 15 residues. V lost 6 bases to trimming and J lost 6 bases, with 15 bases between them. The CDR3, as DNA: TGCGCCAGCAGCAGAGGGTCGGCGGGTAATTCACCCCTCCACTTT. Translated, it gives CASSRGSAGNSPLHF.

The V gene is TRBV6-5, the J gene TRBJ1-2, with D perhaps TRBD1 (5 bases). CDR3 length: 13 amino acids. CDR1 is MNHEY and CDR2 is SVGAGI in the germline V gene. Trimming removed 6 bases from V and 0 bases from J, with 8 bases in between. The CDR3 here is CASRETANYGYTF. The CDR3 nucleotides are TGTGCCAGCAGAGAGACAGCTAACTATGGCTACACCTTC.

Turning to this clone: Other DNA sequences from this sample encode an identical CDR3 as well. The CDR3 is CATSREGGSVYEQYF. The DNA of the CDR3 is TGTGCCACCAGCAGAGAGGGCGGGAGCGTCTACGAGCAGTACTTC. The chain carries TRBV15 and TRBJ2-7, with TRBD2 matching over 7 bases. Germline-derived CDR1 and CDR2 are LNHNV and YYDKDF (reference sequence). The CDR3 runs to 15 residues. The trim removed 0 bases at V and 3 bases at J, leaving 5 bases unmatched.

The chain employs TRBV19 and TRBJ1-2; 11 bases match TRBD1. The V and J ends lost 3 bases and 2 bases, in that order; junction bases with no gene match: 5. The CDR3 extends over 16 amino acids. Germline V gene sequence: CDR1 LNHDA, CDR2 SQIVND (reference sequence). The CDR3 spells CASSIFGTGGNYGYTF. For the CDR3, the DNA is TGTGCCAGTAGTATCTTCGGGACAGGGGGGAACTATGGCTACACCTTC.

This clone was seen only a few times. The CDR3, as DNA: TGTGCCTGGAGTTGGAGCGGGAGGTTCGAGCAGTACTTC. This codes for CAWSWSGRFEQYF. V usage is TRBV30 and J usage is TRBJ2-7, with 9 bases that match TRBD2. Trimming cost V 2 bases and J 6 bases; bases outside gene matches: 5. The CDR3 consists of 13 residues. The V gene's germline CDR1 is GTSNPN and CDR2 SVGIG (reference sequence). Filled out from reference TRBV30 and TRBJ2-7, the complete variable domain reads SQTIHQWPATLVQPVGSPLSLECTVEGTSNPNLYWYRQAAGRGLQLLFYSVGIGQISSEVPQNLSASRPQDRQFILSSKKLLLSDSGFYLCAWSWSGRFEQYFGPGTRLTVT.

V and J are TRBV5-1 and TRBJ2-5; TRBD2 matches 7 bases. Unmatched junction bases numbered 8, after V lost 4 bases and J lost 5 bases. The CDR3 length is 14 residues. Germline values: CDR1 SGHRS, CDR2 YFSETQ. The CDR3 sequence is CASSGGVKKETQYF. In nucleotides, the CDR3 is TGCGCCAGCAGCGGGGGGGTAAAAAAGGAGACCCAGTACTTC.

This clone was picked up a small number of times. V gene TRBV4-1 combines with J gene TRBJ1-2; TRBD1 matches at 7 bases. CDR3 length equals 15 residues. Germline trimming cut 0 bases from V and 13 bases from J; bases unmatched to any gene: 14. The germline CDR1 and CDR2 sequences are MGHRA and YSYEKL. CDR3: CASSQDRDRVSKVTF. The CDR3 nucleotides read TGCGCCAGCAGCCAAGACCGGGACAGAGTTTCAAAGGTCACCTTC.

The V and J genes are TRBV29-1 and TRBJ2-2; possible D gene TRBD2, 6 bases. CDR1 is SQVTM, CDR2 ANQGSEA, per germline. The CDR3 is 15 amino acids. V lost 0 bases and J 4 bases, leaving 12 bases between the germline ends. This CDR3 reads CSVEDRVGGTGELFF. CDR3 bases: TGCAGCGTTGAAGATCGGGTCGGGGGCACCGGGGAGCTGTTTTTT.

This clone has a single count. The chain has TRBV6-1 and TRBJ1-1; no reliable D call. The CDR3 contains 13 residues. Trimming took off 6 bases at V and 0 bases at J, with 8 bases between the two ends. The V gene's germline CDR1 is MNHNS and CDR2 SASEGT. CDR3 protein: CASSLGMNTEAFF. CDR3 nucleotides: TGTGCCAGCAGCTTGGGCATGAACACTGAAGCTTTCTTT.

This clone came up a few times. The gene calls are TRBV19 and TRBJ2-7, with 9 bases fitting TRBD2. Germline CDR1 is LNHDA and CDR2 is SQIVND (reference sequence). The CDR3 loop spans 15 amino acids. The V and J ends lost 3 bases and 5 bases, in that order; junction bases with no gene match: 8. The CDR3 bases are TGTGCCAGTAGTATGTTAGTTAGCGGGAGAGACGAGCAGTACTTC. Translation gives CASSMLVSGRDEQYF. The variable domain in full, with the rest retrieved from reference TRBV19 and TRBJ2-7, is DGGITQSPKYLFRKEGQNVTLSCEQNLNHDAMYWYRQDPGQGLRLIYYSQIVNDFQKGDIAEGYSVSREKKESFPLTVTSAQKNPTAFYLCASSMLVSGRDEQYFGPGTRLTVT.

This clone was picked up a small number of times. This chain links TRBV6-1 with TRBJ2-3, with a possible D match to TRBD1 (6 bases). V shed 3 bases and J shed 2 bases, with 15 bases lying between them. Germline assignment: CDR1 MNHNS and CDR2 SASEGT. This CDR3 region has 16 residues. The CDR3 region is CASSDGRGQTTDTQYF. The CDR3 DNA follows: TGTGCCAGCAGTGACGGGCGTGGACAGACCACAGATACGCAGTATTTT.

The genes are TRBV7-6 and TRBJ2-2; D is unresolved. Trimming cost V 0 bases and J 6 bases, with 8 bases left between them. Germline CDR1 SGHVS, CDR2 FNYEAQ. This CDR3 has 14 residues. CDR3: CASSLARGSGELFF. The DNA for the CDR3 is TGTGCCAGCAGCTTAGCGCGAGGCTCCGGGGAGCTGTTTTTT.

This clone has more than one count but fewer than ten. This chain uses TRBV7-2 with TRBJ2-1; 8 positions match TRBD1. The J segment lost 9 bases and the V segment lost 4 bases, leaving 5 bases of the junction unmatched. The germline V gene has CDR1 SGHTA and CDR2 FQGNSA. CDR3 length: 13 residues. The CDR3 region is CASSWTGNGEQFF. The CDR3 coding sequence is TGTGCCAGCAGCTGGACAGGGAACGGTGAGCAGTTCTTC.

V is TRBV7-2 and J is TRBJ2-7, with 9 bases matching TRBD1. V dropped 6 bases and J dropped 3; count of bases not matched to a gene: 9. The germline V gene encodes CDR1 SGHTA and CDR2 FQGNSA. The length of the CDR3 is 15 residues. The CDR3 protein is CASRYPGQGFYEQYF. CDR3 sequence (DNA): TGTGCCAGCAGATATCCGGGACAGGGTTTCTACGAGCAGTACTTC. The whole variable domain, filled in from reference TRBV7-2 and TRBJ2-7, reads GAGVSQSPSNKVTEKGKDVELRCDPISGHTALYWYRQSLGQGLEFLIYFQGNSAPDKSGLPSDRFSAERTGGSVSTLTIQRTQQEDSAVYLCASRYPGQGFYEQYFGPGTRLTVT.

The chain employs TRBV7-6 and TRBJ2-7; 10 bases agree with TRBD2. The germline V gene encodes CDR1 SGHVS and CDR2 FNYEAQ. This CDR3 spans 14 amino acids. The trim removed 3 bases at V and 7 bases at J, leaving 6 bases unmatched. The CDR3 DNA reads as TGTGCCAGCAGCTTGGCTAGCGGGAGTGGGGAGCAGTACTTC. This codes for CASSLASGSGEQYF.

J is TRBJ2-7 and V is TRBV5-4; D is possibly TRBD1 (5 bases). The length of the CDR3 is 12 residues. The V end lost 2 bases, the J end lost 6 bases, and 9 bases lay between the germline ends. Germline CDR1 SGHNT, CDR2 YYREEE (reference sequence). CDR3 sequence (DNA): TGTGCCAGCAGCTTAGGGGTTGTCGAGCAGTACTTC. Its translation: CASSLGVVEQYF.